One T cell receptor (beta chain) is described in this entry. CDR1 and CDR2 from the germline V gene are SGHNT and YYREEE (reference sequence). With 4 bases clipped from V and 5 bases from J, the junction kept 8 bases outside the gene matches. CDR3 length: 17 amino acids. The data originate from a study of OX40 agonist ivuxolimab in advanced cancers. On the study more broadly: Therapy given before enrollment (anti-PD-1, anti-PD-L1 or anti-CTLA-4) was allowed, and under 45% had some.

Measured with immunoSEQ multiplex PCR; TCRdb has only the in-frame clones, and not every one. The repertoire holds approximately 100,000 clones, with around 90% as singletons. The source was CD4+ or CD8+ T cells sorted from blood, collected in a trial of the OX40 agonist ivuxolimab. The J gene is TRBJ2-2, the V gene TRBV5-4; 13 nucleotides line up with TRBD2. This sequence originates from an adult with an advanced solid tumor such as melanoma, head and neck, liver or kidney cancer. The CDR3 nucleotides read TGTGCCAGCAGCACTAGGACTAGCGGGAGAGTGACCGGGGAGCTGTTTTTT. Protein product: CASSTRTSGRVTGELFF.